This is a list of T cell receptor beta chains from one sample in a study of blood T cell repertoires in COVID-19. The protocol was immunoSEQ multiplex PCR, while the TCRdb copy is restricted to in-frame clones and leaves out a portion. The data contain some 260,000 clones, approximately 88% of them seen just once; the ten biggest clones take up roughly 10%. The sequencing sample was made of peripheral blood. Receptors originate from a woman between 70 and 85 years old with COVID-19, enrolled during active disease. Both conserved end residues are part of each CDR3. A D gene is named only where the DNA matches it firmly. Clone size appears in some rows only: once, few, many, or a class for an expanded clone.

CSVMYLREHGYTF,TGCAGCGTGATGTATCTGAGAGAACATGGCTACACCTTC,TRBJ1-2,TRBV29-1,-,-
CASSQTGTADYGETQYF,TGCGCCAGCAGCCAAACCGGGACAGCGGATTATGGGGAGACCCAGTACTTC,TRBJ2-5,TRBV4-3,TRBD1,-
CASSLTGLQPQHF,TGTGCCAGCAGTTTAACAGGGTTGCAGCCCCAGCATTTT,TRBJ1-5,TRBV27,-,-
CASSESTGYGYTF,TGCGCCAGCAGTGAGTCGACTGGATATGGCTACACCTTC,TRBJ1-2,TRBV10-1,-,-
CAICGMGAGGPRGAYEQYF,TGTGCCATCTGTGGGATGGGGGCGGGCGGGCCACGGGGGGCCTACGAGCAGTACTTC,TRBJ2-7,TRBV10-3,-,-
CASSYDRGQVDTQYF,TGTGCCAGCAGCTATGACAGGGGGCAGGTAGATACGCAGTATTTT,TRBJ2-3,TRBV5-4,TRBD1,-
CAWRGQGQYQETQYF,TGTGCCTGGAGGGGCCAGGGACAGTACCAAGAGACCCAGTACTTC,TRBJ2-5,TRBV30,TRBD1,-
CASSLAGNQGYEQYF,TGTGCCAGCAGCCTTGCAGGGAATCAGGGCTACGAGCAGTACTTC,TRBJ2-7,TRBV27,-,-
CSASGLSNTGELFF,TGCAGCGCATCGGGACTTTCGAACACCGGGGAGCTGTTTTTT,TRBJ2-2,TRBV29-1,-,-
CASSNRDRRRDTEAFF,TGTGCCAGCAGCAACCGGGACAGGCGGAGGGACACTGAAGCTTTCTTT,TRBJ1-1,TRBV11-2,TRBD1,-
CASSLVRNSQETQYF,TGTGCCAGCAGCTTGGTGCGCAACTCCCAAGAGACCCAGTACTTC,TRBJ2-5,TRBV5-5,-,-
CASSLVGVGTEAFF,TGTGCCAGCAGCTTAGTCGGGGTCGGCACTGAAGCTTTCTTT,TRBJ1-1,TRBV7-9,-,-
CASSQPAQAGGNEQFF,TGTGCCAGCAGCCAGCCCGCCCAGGCGGGTGGGAATGAGCAGTTCTTC,TRBJ2-1,TRBV3-1/TRBV3-2,-,-
CASSLSTGSSYEQYF,TGCGCCAGCAGCTTGTCCACAGGGAGCTCCTACGAGCAGTACTTC,TRBJ2-7,TRBV5-1,-,once
CASRSQGGSYEQYF,TGTGCCAGCAGAAGCCAGGGAGGCTCCTACGAGCAGTACTTC,TRBJ2-7,TRBV5-6,-,-
CASRSGTSYNEQFF,TGCGCCAGCAGAAGCGGGACTTCCTACAATGAGCAGTTCTTC,TRBJ2-1,TRBV5-1,TRBD2,once
CASRNGGGGELFF,TGTGCCAGCAGAAACGGCGGAGGCGGGGAGCTGTTTTTT,TRBJ2-2,TRBV7-2,-,-
CASSQGFQGATGELFF,TGTGCCAGCAGCCAAGGGTTCCAGGGGGCCACCGGGGAGCTGTTTTTT,TRBJ2-2,TRBV14,TRBD1,few
CSASNSLAGFLSSYEQYF,TGCAGTGCTAGTAATAGTCTAGCGGGGTTCCTCTCTTCCTACGAGCAGTACTTC,TRBJ2-7,TRBV20-1,TRBD2,-
CASSSRGKNQPQHF,TGTGCCAGCAGTTCCAGGGGGAAAAATCAGCCCCAGCATTTT,TRBJ1-5,TRBV28,TRBD1,-
CASSYGQGFLGDTEAFF,TGTGCCAGCAGCTACGGACAGGGTTTCTTAGGGGACACTGAAGCTTTCTTT,TRBJ1-1,TRBV3-1/TRBV3-2,TRBD1,-
CASSGDRTNYGYTF,TGTGCCAGCAGCGGAGACAGGACTAACTATGGCTACACCTTC,TRBJ1-2,TRBV2,-,-
CASSGGPGHYGYTF,TGTGCCAGCAGTGGGGGGCCCGGGCACTATGGCTACACCTTC,TRBJ1-2,TRBV2,-,-
CASSSGAEYSYEQYF,TGTGCCAGCAGTTCCGGAGCGGAATACTCCTACGAGCAGTACTTC,TRBJ2-7,TRBV28,-,-
CAWSVTFYGYTF,TGTGCCTGGAGCGTAACTTTCTATGGCTACACCTTC,TRBJ1-2,TRBV30,-,-
CASSLPLGGNQPQHF,TGTGCCAGCAGTCTTCCATTAGGGGGCAATCAGCCCCAGCATTTT,TRBJ1-5,TRBV28,-,-
CASSTLAGLAGELFF,TGTGCCAGTAGTACCTTAGCGGGACTGGCCGGGGAGCTGTTTTTT,TRBJ2-2,TRBV19,TRBD2,-
CASSPGTGGYNEQFF,TGCGCCAGCAGCCCCGGGACAGGGGGATACAATGAGCAGTTCTTC,TRBJ2-1,TRBV5-1,TRBD1,-
CASTKTIRQLDYGYTF,TGTGCCAGCACCAAAACAATTAGACAGCTCGACTATGGCTACACCTTC,TRBJ1-2,TRBV5-6,-,-
CASSPQGRIYNEQFF,TGTGCCAGTAGTCCCCAGGGGCGCATCTACAATGAGCAGTTCTTC,TRBJ2-1,TRBV19,-,-
CSASSRYSYNEQFF,TGCAGTGCTAGTTCCAGATACTCCTACAATGAGCAGTTCTTC,TRBJ2-1,TRBV20-1,-,few
CATSVFRGCNSPLHF,TGTGCCACCAGTGTTTTCAGGGGTTGTAATTCACCCCTCCACTTT,TRBJ1-6,TRBV24-1,-,once
CASGVGGGQPQHF,TGTGCCAGCGGGGTTGGGGGCGGTCAGCCCCAGCATTTT,TRBJ1-5,TRBV6-5,-,-
CASTLAGGFGGANVLTF,TGTGCCAGCACCTTAGCGGGAGGGTTCGGAGGGGCCAACGTCCTGACTTTC,TRBJ2-6,TRBV11-3,TRBD2,-
CASSLVGEGTDTQYF,TGTGCCAGCAGCTTAGTGGGGGAGGGCACAGATACGCAGTATTTT,TRBJ2-3,TRBV7-6,-,-
CASSFRVGEQYF,TGTGCCAGCAGCTTTCGGGTGGGCGAGCAGTACTTC,TRBJ2-7,TRBV11-2,-,once
CASSLSGAGYTF,TGTGCCAGCAGCTTATCGGGAGCTGGCTACACCTTC,TRBJ1-2,TRBV7-2,-,few
CASSLVAGGPYNEQFF,TGCGCCAGCAGCTTGGTGGCAGGGGGCCCCTACAATGAGCAGTTCTTC,TRBJ2-1,TRBV5-1,TRBD1,-
CASSIWYLGNTEAFF,TGTGCCAGTAGTATTTGGTACCTCGGGAACACTGAAGCTTTCTTT,TRBJ1-1,TRBV19,-,-
CASSGGSYNEQFF,TGTGCCAGCAGCGGCGGGAGTTACAATGAGCAGTTCTTC,TRBJ2-1,TRBV28,TRBD2,-
CASKTKGELFF,TGTGCCAGCAAAACAAAAGGGGAGCTGTTTTTT,TRBJ2-2,TRBV12-3/TRBV12-4,-,-